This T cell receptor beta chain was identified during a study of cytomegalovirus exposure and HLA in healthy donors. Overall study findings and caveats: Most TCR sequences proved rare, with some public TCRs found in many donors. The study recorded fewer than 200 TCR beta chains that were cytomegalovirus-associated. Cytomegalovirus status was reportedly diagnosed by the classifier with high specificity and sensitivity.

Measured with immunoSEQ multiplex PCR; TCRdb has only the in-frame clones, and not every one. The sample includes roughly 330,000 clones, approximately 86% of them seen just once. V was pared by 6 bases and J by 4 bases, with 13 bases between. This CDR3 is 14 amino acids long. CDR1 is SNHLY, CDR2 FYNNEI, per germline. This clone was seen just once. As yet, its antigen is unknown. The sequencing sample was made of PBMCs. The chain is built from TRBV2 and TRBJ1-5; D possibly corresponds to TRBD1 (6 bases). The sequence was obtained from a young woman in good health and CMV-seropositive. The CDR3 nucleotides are TGTGCCAGCAGAACAGGGACGGTGAATCAGCCCCAGCATTTT. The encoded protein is CASRTGTVNQPQHF.